This T cell receptor (beta chain) is drawn from a study of STAT3 mutations in large granular lymphocyte leukemia. Study-level results: In T-cell large granular lymphocyte leukemia, about half of patients showed multiple immunodominant subclonotypes.

Repertoires were generated with immunoSEQ multiplex PCR, while TCRdb's copy carries only in-frame clones and drops some. The sample consists of roughly 9,300 clones, roughly 90% of them appearing once. CDR1 and CDR2 (germline): MDHEN, SYDVKM. The CDR3 covers 14 residues. V trimming: 6 bases; J trimming: 0 bases; junction bases outside the gene matches: 5. In regard to this clone: The antigen remains undetermined.

J is TRBJ2-7 and V is TRBV28; 7 bases fit TRBD1. The sequencing sample was made of peripheral blood mononuclear cells. The receptor was derived from an elderly man with T-cell large granular lymphocyte leukemia. Some clones in this sample may be carry-over from other donors' samples. The CDR3: CASRVGQSSYEQYF. CDR3 nucleotides: TGTGCCAGCAGGGTGGGACAGAGCTCCTACGAGCAGTACTTC. The full variable domain, rest sourced from reference TRBV28 and TRBJ2-7, is DVKVTQSSRYLVKRTGEKVFLECVQDMDHENMFWYRQDPGLGLRLIYFSYDVKMKEKGDIPEGYSVSREKKERFSLILESASTNQTSMYLCASRVGQSSYEQYFGPGTRLTVT.